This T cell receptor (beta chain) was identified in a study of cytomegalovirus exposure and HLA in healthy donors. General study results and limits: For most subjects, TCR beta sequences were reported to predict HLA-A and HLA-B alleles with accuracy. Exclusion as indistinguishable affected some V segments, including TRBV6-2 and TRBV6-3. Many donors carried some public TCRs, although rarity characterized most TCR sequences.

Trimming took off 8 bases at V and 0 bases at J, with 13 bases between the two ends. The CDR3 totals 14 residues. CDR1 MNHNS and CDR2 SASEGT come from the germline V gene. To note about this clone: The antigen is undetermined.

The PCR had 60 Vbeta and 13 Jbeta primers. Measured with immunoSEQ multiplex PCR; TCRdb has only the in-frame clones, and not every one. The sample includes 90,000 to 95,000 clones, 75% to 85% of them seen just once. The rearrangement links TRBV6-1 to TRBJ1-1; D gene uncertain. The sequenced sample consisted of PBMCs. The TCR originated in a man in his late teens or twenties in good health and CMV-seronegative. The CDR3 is CASVEGNMNTEAFF. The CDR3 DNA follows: TGTGCCAGCGTAGAGGGTAACATGAACACTGAAGCTTTCTTT.